This T cell receptor (beta chain) was recorded in a study of blood T cell repertoires in COVID-19. Profiled with immunoSEQ multiplex PCR; TCRdb holds only in-frame clones, not every one. This sample has 90,000 to 100,000 clones; 70% to 85% occur once, and the top ten carry 25%. J gave up 12 bases and V 2 bases, and 13 bases lay outside the gene matches. This CDR3 is 15 amino acids long. The germline V gene has CDR1 LGHNA and CDR2 YNFKEQ. This sequence was found in a man in his fifties or sixties with acute or convalescent COVID-19. Material: peripheral blood. The V gene is TRBV4-2, the J gene TRBJ2-1; 7 bases line up with TRBD2. In DNA, the CDR3 is TGTGCCAGCAGCCAAAATCTCCGGGACTACCAATGGCAGTTCTTC. It specifies CASSQNLRDYQWQFF.